These 29 T cell receptor beta chains share one sample of origin, sequenced in a study of blood T cell repertoires in COVID-19. Generated by immunoSEQ multiplex PCR, the TCRdb table keeps only in-frame clones and is missing some. The profile shows 300,000 to 450,000 clones, 70% to 90% of them singletons. Source material: peripheral blood. Every receptor here comes from a woman in her 30s with COVID-19, enrolled during active disease.

CDR3 in DNA: TGTGCCAGCTCACCTCTCGTAACAGGGGCGTATGAGCAGTTCTTC. This encodes CASSPLVTGAYEQFF. This sequence joins TRBV18 and TRBJ2-1; the match to TRBD1 covers 7 bases. V was clipped by 3 bases and J by 8 bases; unmatched bases: 10. The CDR3 runs 15 residues. CDR1 is KGHSH, CDR2 LQKENI, per germline.

The J gene is TRBJ2-1, the V gene TRBV19, with 7 bases that match TRBD2. Unmatched junction bases numbered 6, after V lost 5 bases and J lost 8 bases. The CDR3 totals 13 residues. CDR1 is LNHDA and CDR2 is SQIVND in the germline V gene (reference sequence). The CDR3 loop reads CASSRGGSDEQFF. The CDR3 DNA reads as TGTGCCAGTAGTCGAGGCGGGAGTGATGAGCAGTTCTTC. Looking up the rest from reference TRBV19 and TRBJ2-1 gives the full variable domain: DGGITQSPKYLFRKEGQNVTLSCEQNLNHDAMYWYRQDPGQGLRLIYYSQIVNDFQKGDIAEGYSVSREKKESFPLTVTSAQKNPTAFYLCASSRGGSDEQFFGPGTRLTVL.

This chain connects TRBV12-5 to TRBJ2-1; 12 bases are a match to TRBD2. This CDR3 is built from 16 residues. From germline, CDR1 is LGHNT and CDR2 FRNRAP. Trimming cost V 1 base and J 6 bases; bases outside gene matches: 4. The CDR3 spells CASGLASGRAGNEQFF. CDR3 sequence (DNA): TGTGCTAGTGGTTTGGCTAGCGGGAGGGCCGGCAATGAGCAGTTCTTC. Drawing the rest from reference TRBV12-5 and TRBJ2-1, the complete variable domain is DARVTQTPRHKVTEMGQEVTMRCQPILGHNTVFWYRQTMMQGLELLAYFRNRAPLDDSGMPKDRFSAEMPDATLATLKIQPSEPRDSAVYFCASGLASGRAGNEQFFGPGTRLTVL.

This sequence joins TRBV3-1 (or the pseudogene TRBV3-2) and TRBJ2-1, with a possible D match to TRBD1 (6 bases). This CDR3 comprises 16 residues. Looked up from germline, CDR1 is LGHDT and CDR2 is YNNKEL (reference sequence). Trimming took off 0 bases at V and 7 bases at J, with 16 bases between the two ends. Here the CDR3 DNA reads TGTGCCAGCAGCCAAGATCCCCCAGGGGTGGGGAATGAGCAGTTCTTC. Its translation is CASSQDPPGVGNEQFF.

There are a few counts of this clone. The chain recombines TRBV18 with TRBJ2-2, with 7 bases identical to TRBD1. Germline CDR1 KGHSH, CDR2 LQKENI. The CDR3 has 16 amino acids. The trim removed 0 bases at V and 5 bases at J, leaving 6 bases unmatched. Here the CDR3 reads CASSPPTGVMTGELFF. The CDR3 nucleotides read TGTGCCAGCTCACCACCAACAGGGGTCATGACCGGGGAGCTGTTTTTT.

The CDR3, as DNA: TGCGCCAGCAGCCCGGACAGGAATCAGCCCCAGCATTTT. The encoded protein is CASSPDRNQPQHF. The chain couples TRBV5-1 to TRBJ1-5, with 7 bases that match TRBD1. The CDR3 is 13 residues long. CDR1 SGHRS and CDR2 YFSETQ come from the germline V gene. The J segment lost 4 bases and the V segment lost 4 bases, leaving 2 bases of the junction unmatched.

This clone was seen a single time. The chain recombines TRBV27 with TRBJ1-1; D unclear. The V end lost 8 bases, the J end lost 7 bases, and 8 bases lay between the germline ends. The CDR3 totals 10 residues. Germline CDR1 is MNHEY and CDR2 is SMNVEV (reference sequence). CDR3 nucleotides: TGTGCCAGCGGTAGGAGTGAAGCTTTCTTT. It codes for CASGRSEAFF.

J is TRBJ1-5 and V is TRBV2, with TRBD1 as a possible D gene (5 bases). V lost 3 bases and J 5 bases, leaving 8 bases between the germline ends. The CDR3 runs to 13 residues. CDR1 and CDR2 (germline): SNHLY, FYNNEI. CDR3 bases: TGTGCCAGCAGTGATGAACAGGATCAGCCCCAGCATTTT. Its protein is CASSDEQDQPQHF.

The J gene is TRBJ2-2, the V gene TRBV24-1; possibly TRBD2 for D (5 bases). The V and J ends lost 3 bases and 10 bases respectively, with 17 bases between them. The CDR3 spans 15 residues. Looked up from germline, CDR1 is KGHDR and CDR2 is SFDVKD. The CDR3 coding sequence is TGTGCCACCAGTGATGCTATCCCGACCGGGGAGGAGCTGTTTTTT. Translation gives CATSDAIPTGEELFF.

V and J are TRBV29-1 and TRBJ1-2, with D possibly being TRBD1 (5 bases). This CDR3 spans 13 amino acids. Germline V lookup: CDR1 SQVTM, CDR2 ANQGSEA. The ends were cut back, 0 bases at V and 4 bases at J, with 9 bases in the middle. The CDR3 region is CSVEDLDSYGYTF. The CDR3 region has the DNA TGCAGCGTTGAAGATCTTGACAGCTATGGCTACACCTTC.

The sample holds one count of this clone. V usage is TRBV9 and J usage is TRBJ2-7; tentative D call: TRBD1 (5 bases). This CDR3 is 15 amino acids long. V lost 0 bases, J lost 5 bases, and 15 bases lay in between. Germline V gene data show CDR1 as SGDLS and CDR2 as YYNGEE. DNA for the CDR3: TGTGCCAGCAGCGTAGATTTAGGTCAGGGAAACGAGCAGTACTTC. Protein: CASSVDLGQGNEQYF.

The chain has TRBV4-1 and TRBJ1-5, with 7 bases aligning to TRBD1. The CDR3 covers 15 residues. Unmatched junction bases numbered 13, after V lost 6 bases and J lost 8 bases. Germline V gene sequence: CDR1 MGHRA, CDR2 YSYEKL. The CDR3 sequence: CASRPRQGVIEPQHF. In DNA form, the CDR3 reads TGCGCCAGCAGGCCTAGACAGGGTGTTATAGAGCCCCAGCATTTT.

The chain recombines TRBV27 with TRBJ1-1; D gene ambiguous. Deletions cut 7 bases from V and 5 bases from J, with 17 bases between. The germline CDR1 and CDR2 sequences are MNHEY and SMNVEV (reference sequence). CDR3 length: 14 amino acids. This chain's CDR3 is CASNTLGVGTEAFF. DNA for the CDR3: TGTGCCAGCAACACGCTGGGCGTTGGGACTGAAGCTTTCTTT.

V is TRBV28 and J is TRBJ1-2; 7 bases align to TRBD1. Germline lookup yields CDR1 MDHEN and CDR2 SYDVKM. With 9 bases clipped from V and 5 bases from J, the junction kept 12 bases outside the gene matches. This CDR3 spans 14 amino acids. The CDR3 DNA sequence: TGTGCCAGTCACCCCCTACAGGGGAGGTATGGCTACACCTTC. Translated, it gives CASHPLQGRYGYTF.

The chain combines TRBV5-1 with TRBJ2-3; the D gene is possibly TRBD2 (6 bases). CDR1 is SGHRS and CDR2 is YFSETQ in the germline V gene. V shed 4 bases and J shed 1 base, with 10 bases lying between them. The CDR3 totals 14 residues. CDR3: CASSRDFRTDTQYF. The CDR3 DNA reads as TGCGCCAGCAGCAGGGACTTCCGCACAGATACGCAGTATTTT.

The chain joins TRBV5-5 to TRBJ2-7; perhaps TRBD1 as D (6 bases). The germline V gene has CDR1 SGHKS and CDR2 YYEKEE (reference sequence). This CDR3 contains 16 residues. Trimming took off 5 bases at V and 4 bases at J, with 22 bases between the two ends. For the CDR3, the DNA is TGTGCCAGCAGTTTAGGTTACCAGGGGCGTAGGTACGAGCAGTACTTC. As protein: CASSLGYQGRRYEQYF.

The rearrangement joins TRBV6-1 to TRBJ2-3; D possibly corresponds to TRBD1 (6 bases). CDR1 is MNHNS, CDR2 SASEGT, per germline. The CDR3 contains 15 residues. V lost 3 bases to trimming and J lost 0 bases, with 10 bases between them. CDR3 nucleotides: TGTGCCAGCAGTGAGGGGACACTTAGCACAGATACGCAGTATTTT. It yields the protein CASSEGTLSTDTQYF.

In this sample, this clone turned up many times. This chain uses TRBV7-9 with TRBJ2-1, with 14 bases matching TRBD2. CDR3 size: 16 residues. The J segment lost 6 bases and the V segment lost 1 base, leaving 2 bases of the junction unmatched. Per germline, CDR1 SEHNR and CDR2 FQNEAQ (reference sequence). The CDR3 here is CASSLGLAGGGNEQFF. In DNA, the CDR3 is TGTGCCAGCAGCTTAGGACTAGCGGGAGGGGGCAATGAGCAGTTCTTC.

The V and J genes are TRBV6-2 or TRBV6-3 and TRBJ2-2; 11 positions match TRBD1. Germline CDR1 is MNHEY and CDR2 is SVGEGT. The CDR3 is 15 amino acids. The junction had 2 bases not matched to a gene; V was cut back by 5 bases and J by 3 bases. The CDR3 region has the DNA TGTGCCAGCAGTACGGGACAGGGGGACACCGGGGAGCTGTTTTTT. As protein: CASSTGQGDTGELFF.

This clone was seen only once. This rearrangement joins TRBV5-5 to TRBJ2-5; a possible D gene is TRBD1 (5 bases). This CDR3 comprises 15 residues. CDR1 and CDR2 from the germline V gene are SGHKS and YYEKEE (reference sequence). V was shortened by 4 bases and J by 3 bases, with 16 bases between the two germline ends. CDR3 bases: TGTGCCAGCAGCCTGCGAGATGGCAGGGAAGAGACCCAGTACTTC. This sequence encodes CASSLRDGREETQYF.

J is TRBJ1-1 and V is TRBV30, with no clear D. Germline V gene lookup returns CDR1 GTSNPN and CDR2 SVGIG (reference sequence). The V gene lost 2 bases and the J gene lost 6 bases, with 10 bases spanning the gap. There are 12 residues in the CDR3. CDR3 nucleotide sequence: TGTGCCTGGAGTCCGGTAGCTTCTGAAGCTTTCTTT. This codes for CAWSPVASEAFF.

V is TRBV5-4 and J is TRBJ1-3; TRBD1 might be the D (5 bases). CDR3 size: 14 residues. Trimming removed 3 bases from V and 0 bases from J, with 7 bases in between. Per the germline V gene, CDR1 is SGHNT and CDR2 is YYREEE (reference sequence). The CDR3 here is CASSSGNSGNTIYF. CDR3 DNA sequence: TGTGCCAGCAGCTCAGGGAACTCTGGAAACACCATATATTTT.

This chain joins TRBV6-4 and TRBJ2-3; tentative D call: TRBD2 (5 bases). The CDR3 has 15 amino acids. V lost 0 bases to trimming and J lost 2 bases, with 9 bases between them. Germline CDR1 is MRHNA and CDR2 is SNTAGT. DNA for the CDR3: TGTGCCAGCAGTGACTCGGAAGCGGCCACAGATACGCAGTATTTT. Amino acid sequence: CASSDSEAATDTQYF.

This clone was seen only a few times. V gene TRBV5-4 combines with J gene TRBJ2-5; TRBD1 might be the D (5 bases). Germline V gives CDR1 SGHNT, CDR2 YYREEE (reference sequence). V was pared by 4 bases and J by 2 bases, with 12 bases between. The CDR3 runs to 14 residues. The chain's CDR3 is CASSRGAGQETQYF. The CDR3 DNA sequence: TGTGCCAGCAGCCGAGGAGCAGGGCAAGAGACCCAGTACTTC.

The V gene is TRBV5-1, the J gene TRBJ1-4, with D perhaps matching TRBD1 (6 bases). V was cut by 4 bases and J by 4 bases, with 17 bases left in between. The germline V gene has CDR1 SGHRS and CDR2 YFSETQ. The CDR3 sequence is 16 residues long. The CDR3 loop reads CASSLRTGNGNEKLFF. Here the CDR3 DNA reads TGCGCCAGCAGCCTACGCACAGGGAATGGTAATGAAAAACTGTTTTTT. Complete variable domain (other parts from reference TRBV5-1 and TRBJ1-4): KAGVTQTPRYLIKTRGQQVTLSCSPISGHRSVSWYQQTPGQGLQFLFEYFSETQRNKGNFPGRFSGRQFSNSRSEMNVSTLELGDSALYLCASSLRTGNGNEKLFFGSGTQLSVL.

The J gene is TRBJ2-3, the V gene TRBV4-3; 7 bases fit TRBD2. This CDR3 is built from 14 residues. The ends lost 4 bases at V and 6 bases at J; junction bases unmatched: 7. Germline V gene data show CDR1 as LGHNA and CDR2 as YSLEER. The CDR3 DNA sequence: TGCGCCAGCAGCCCCCGAGGGGAGGGGGATACGCAGTATTTT. As protein: CASSPRGEGDTQYF.

This rearrangement joins TRBV19 to TRBJ2-2; the D gene is possibly TRBD1 (6 bases). Trimming cost V 7 bases and J 1 base, with 10 bases left between them. In germline, CDR1 is LNHDA, CDR2 SQIVND (reference sequence). The CDR3 has 14 residues. In DNA form, the CDR3 reads TGTGCCAGTACCCCGACAGGGAACACCGGGGAGCTGTTTTTT. Translation: CASTPTGNTGELFF.

This clone has a single count. The chain carries TRBV27 and TRBJ2-3; 13 bases line up with TRBD2. V lost 5 bases and J lost 2; bases outside the gene matches: 4. CDR3 size: 16 residues. Germline CDR1 reads MNHEY; CDR2 reads SMNVEV (reference sequence). Here the CDR3 DNA reads TGTGCCAGCAGTCCGGGACTAGCGGGGCTCACAGATACGCAGTATTTT. This codes for CASSPGLAGLTDTQYF.

J is TRBJ1-5 and V is TRBV7-2; 7 nucleotides match TRBD1. The CDR3 is 15 residues long. V lost 1 base to trimming and J lost 4 bases; unmatched junction nucleotides: 4. Germline CDR1 is SGHTA and CDR2 is FQGNSA. CDR3 region: CASSLGDRRNQPQHF. The CDR3 coding sequence is TGTGCCAGCAGCTTAGGGGACAGACGAAATCAGCCCCAGCATTTT.